Listed here are 17 T cell receptor beta chains from one sample, sequenced in a study of blood T cell repertoires in COVID-19. The table came from immunoSEQ multiplex PCR; TCRdb's copy has only in-frame clones and leaves some out. The sample holds about 480,000 clones, 85% to 90% seen once. Sample: PBMCs or T cells enriched from blood (not recorded which). The receptors were sampled from a woman between 35 and 50 years old who had recovered from COVID-19.

This rearrangement joins TRBV28 to TRBJ1-4, with a tentative D call TRBD1 (6 bases). This CDR3 region has 14 residues. CDR1 is MDHEN and CDR2 is SYDVKM in the germline V gene. V lost 8 bases to trimming and J lost 8 bases, with 18 bases between them. As DNA, the CDR3 is TGTGCCAGCCGCCCCCGGGGGGCTGACGAAAAACTGTTTTTT. Protein product: CASRPRGADEKLFF.

The rearrangement links TRBV7-2 to TRBJ2-3; D is possibly TRBD2 (6 bases). CDR3 length equals 15 residues. Germline loops: CDR1 SGHTA, CDR2 FQGNSA. The V end was cut by 0 bases, the J end by 7 bases, with 14 bases between. This CDR3 reads CASSLAGPRGYTQYF. The CDR3 DNA reads TGTGCCAGCAGCTTAGCGGGACCACGGGGGTATACGCAGTATTTT.

This sequence joins TRBV11-3 and TRBJ1-1; D is unclear. V was cut by 2 bases and J by 7 bases, with 8 bases left in between. CDR1 SGHNT and CDR2 YENEEA come from the germline V gene. The length of the CDR3 is 12 residues. The CDR3 here is CASSLNSNEAFF. CDR3 bases: TGTGCCAGCAGCTTAAACTCGAATGAAGCTTTCTTT.

The chain combines TRBV6-1 with TRBJ2-3; the D gene is possibly TRBD2 (6 bases). The CDR3 totals 14 residues. Germline V lookup: CDR1 MNHNS, CDR2 SASEGT. Trimming stripped 2 bases from V and 3 bases from J, with 9 bases between. The CDR3 DNA reads as TGTGCCAGCAGTGAATGGGGGGAAACAGATACGCAGTATTTT. Its translation is CASSEWGETDTQYF.

This clone was found a few times. The gene calls are TRBV3-1 (or the pseudogene TRBV3-2) and TRBJ1-2, with 10 bases aligning to TRBD1. Trimming at V came to 0 bases and at J to 2 bases, leaving 6 bases not matched to a gene. CDR1 is LGHDT and CDR2 is YNNKEL in the germline V gene (reference sequence). The CDR3 covers 17 residues. CDR3 region: CASSQDLGTGANYGYTF. CDR3 nucleotides: TGTGCCAGCAGCCAAGATCTTGGGACAGGGGCCAACTATGGCTACACCTTC.

This clone was found once. The rearrangement joins TRBV11-2 to TRBJ2-7, with D possibly being TRBD1 (6 bases). CDR3 length equals 14 residues. Germline V gene sequence: CDR1 SGHAT, CDR2 FQNNGV. Trimming pared 0 bases from V and 4 bases from J, leaving 10 bases between. The CDR3 DNA reads TGTGCCAGCAGCTTAGAAGGCAGGGGATACGAGCAGTACTTC. This codes for CASSLEGRGYEQYF.

This chain links TRBV2 with TRBJ1-1; 11 bases fit TRBD1. The CDR3 has 15 residues. Germline V CDR1 and CDR2: SNHLY, FYNNEI. V lost 0 bases to trimming and J lost 10 bases; unmatched junction nucleotides: 7. For the CDR3, the DNA is TGTGCCAGCAGTGAAGCAGGGACAGGGGGGATGGGAGCTTTCTTT. It specifies CASSEAGTGGMGAFF.

This clone was picked up a small number of times. The rearrangement joins TRBV28 to TRBJ1-5; 7 bases agree with TRBD1. The CDR3 runs 16 residues. Losses at the gene ends were 6 bases for V and 1 base for J; bases not matched to a gene: 9. The germline V gene has CDR1 MDHEN and CDR2 SYDVKM. CDR3 sequence reads: CASSRTGELSNQPQHF. The CDR3 bases are TGTGCCAGCAGCCGAACAGGGGAATTGAGCAATCAGCCCCAGCATTTT.

The CDR3 nucleotides are TGTGCCAGCAGCTTAGGAGGGAATGTGGAAAAACTGTTTTTT. Encoded protein: CASSLGGNVEKLFF. This chain connects TRBV7-8 to TRBJ1-4; D ambiguous. Looked up from germline, CDR1 is SGHVS and CDR2 is FQNEAQ. This CDR3 region has 14 residues. Between the trimmed V and J ends, which lost 1 base and 8 bases, there was a span of 11 bases. Full variable domain (remainder filled in from reference TRBV7-8 and TRBJ1-4): GAGVSQSPRYKVAKRGQDVALRCDPISGHVSLFWYQQALGQGPEFLTYFQNEAQLDKSGLPSDRFFAERPEGSVSTLKIQRTQQEDSAVYLCASSLGGNVEKLFFGSGTQLSVL.

The gene calls are TRBV29-1 and TRBJ1-2, with D perhaps TRBD1 (5 bases). The germline V gene encodes CDR1 SQVTM and CDR2 ANQGSEA. V gave up 4 bases and J gave up 8 bases, with 14 bases separating them. The CDR3 totals 12 residues. The DNA for the CDR3 is TGCAGCGTTGGGCGGGAAGGGGAAGGCTACACCTTC. Its translation: CSVGREGEGYTF.

The gene calls are TRBV6-2 or TRBV6-3 and TRBJ2-1, with 7 bases lining up with TRBD2. Germline CDR1 and CDR2: MNHEY and SVGEGT. The CDR3 has 17 residues. J was trimmed by 3 bases and V by 2 bases; bases with no gene match: 10. In DNA form, the CDR3 reads TGTGCCAGCAGTTACCCCACGGGCCAGCGGGGCTACAATGAGCAGTTCTTC. It codes for CASSYPTGQRGYNEQFF.

The chain joins TRBV10-1 to TRBJ2-1; D unresolved. The CDR3 is 13 amino acids. Per the germline V gene, CDR1 is WNHNN and CDR2 is SYGVQD (reference sequence). Trimming removed 6 bases at V and 16 bases at J, with 22 bases between. The CDR3 coding sequence is TGCGCCAGCAGGCCCCCCGCAGCTGACTTTTCCTTCTTC. Protein product: CASRPPAADFSFF.

This rearrangement joins TRBV27 to TRBJ1-1, with D tentatively TRBD1 (5 bases). Germline CDR1 and CDR2: MNHEY and SMNVEV (reference sequence). V dropped 4 bases and J dropped 9 bases, with 15 bases sitting between them. The CDR3 contains 13 residues. CDR3 in amino acids: CASSSRQNSKAFF. As DNA, the CDR3 is TGTGCCAGCAGTTCTCGACAGAATTCTAAAGCTTTCTTT.

The chain recombines TRBV6-2 or TRBV6-3 with TRBJ2-7; D is possibly TRBD2 (5 bases). Germline CDR1 and CDR2: MNHEY and SVGEGT. The CDR3 contains 15 residues. Trimming shortened V by 5 bases and J by 4 bases, and 18 bases separated the two germline ends. The CDR3 loop is CASSPELATAYEQYF. As DNA, the CDR3 is TGTGCCAGCAGTCCAGAGCTAGCCACGGCTTACGAGCAGTACTTC.

This rearrangement joins TRBV19 to TRBJ2-2; 10 bases map to TRBD2. The CDR3 loop spans 16 amino acids. After removal of 6 bases from V and 1 base from J, the junction contained 5 bases not matched to a gene. Per germline, CDR1 LNHDA and CDR2 SQIVND (reference sequence). The chain's CDR3 is CASRTGTSVNTGELFF. DNA of the CDR3: TGTGCCAGTAGAACCGGGACTAGCGTGAACACCGGGGAGCTGTTTTTT.

This rearrangement joins TRBV5-1 to TRBJ2-1; TRBD2 aligns across 8 bases. V lost 1 base to trimming and J lost 8 bases; unmatched junction nucleotides: 8. Per germline, CDR1 SGHRS and CDR2 YFSETQ. The CDR3 consists of 15 residues. The CDR3 region has the DNA TGCGCCAGCAGCTTGAATGGACTAGCTGACCATGAGCAGTTCTTC. Protein sequence: CASSLNGLADHEQFF.

The chain has TRBV19 and TRBJ2-7; D remains ambiguous. Germline V gives CDR1 LNHDA, CDR2 SQIVND (reference sequence). V shed 5 bases and J shed 3 bases, with 17 bases lying between them. This CDR3 is built from 15 residues. Written as DNA, the CDR3 is TGTGCCAGTAGTCCGTTTAGCCGCCTGGGCTACGAGCAGTACTTC. Protein product: CASSPFSRLGYEQYF.